What follows are 28 T cell receptor beta chains derived from one specimen sequenced in a study of Ad26.COV2.S vaccination and SARS-CoV-2 variants. Method: immunoSEQ multiplex PCR; TCRdb's copy keeps in-frame clones and lacks some. The sample has about half a million clones, approximately 90% seen once; the top ten hold 1.7%. The treatment denotes: some 20 received Ad26.COV2.S at low or high dose, single or two shots; about 5 received placebo; per-sample allocation not given. The study sampled participants on day 63 after the first vaccine or placebo injection. The sequenced sample was peripheral blood, obtained in a trial of Ad26.COV2.S vaccine versus placebo. These receptor sequences come from a person aged 18-65 years who received the Ad26.COV2.S COVID-19 vaccine or a placebo.

The chain joins TRBV6-5 to TRBJ2-7, with D hard to call. V was cut by 5 bases and J by 0 bases, with 8 bases left in between. The V gene's germline CDR1 is MNHEY and CDR2 SVGAGI. The CDR3 loop spans 13 amino acids. The CDR3 here is CASSSATSYEQYF. CDR3 DNA: TGTGCCAGCAGTAGCGCTACCTCCTACGAGCAGTACTTC.

The chain recombines TRBV2 with TRBJ2-1; D is uncertain. Germline CDR1 reads SNHLY; CDR2 reads FYNNEI. V lost 8 bases, J lost 4 bases, and 12 bases lay in between. This CDR3 is 13 amino acids long. CDR3 protein: CASGVLLYNEQFF. The DNA of the CDR3 is TGTGCCAGCGGGGTACTTCTTTACAATGAGCAGTTCTTC.

As to this clone: At one end, the junction sequence differs from germline, possibly due to a read error. V usage is TRBV7-7 and J usage is TRBJ2-2; no clear D. Looked up from germline, CDR1 is SSHAT and CDR2 is FNYEAQ (reference sequence). This CDR3 has 13 amino acids. CDR3 in DNA: TGTGCTAGCAGCTTAGCTGGCACCGGGGAGCTGTTTTTT. This encodes CASSLAGTGELFF.

The V and J genes are TRBV30 and TRBJ1-2; D unresolved. The CDR3 covers 13 residues. Germline CDR1 and CDR2: GTSNPN and SVGIG (reference sequence). Trimming pared 0 bases from V and 0 bases from J, leaving 5 bases between. CDR3 nucleotides: TGTGCCTGGAGTGTAACACCTAACTATGGCTACACCTTC. Translating it yields CAWSVTPNYGYTF. Looking up the rest from reference TRBV30 and TRBJ1-2 gives the full variable domain: SQTIHQWPATLVQPVGSPLSLECTVEGTSNPNLYWYRQAAGRGLQLLFYSVGIGQISSEVPQNLSASRPQDRQFILSSKKLLLSDSGFYLCAWSVTPNYGYTFGSGTRLTVV.

This clone is a singleton in its sample. V and J are TRBV6-5 and TRBJ1-5, with D possibly TRBD1 on 5 matching bases. Germline CDR1 reads MNHEY; CDR2 reads SVGAGI. This CDR3 has 14 amino acids. The V end lost 6 bases, the J end lost 0 bases, and 9 bases lay between the germline ends. The CDR3 reads CASSSTVSNQPQHF. CDR3 in DNA: TGTGCCAGCAGCTCGACAGTTAGCAATCAGCCCCAGCATTTT.

This clone was counted between two and nine times. The gene calls are TRBV5-4 and TRBJ2-1; D tentatively fits TRBD1 or TRBD2 (5 bases each). Germline CDR1 is SGHNT and CDR2 is YYREEE (reference sequence). Trimming removed 4 bases from V and 6 bases from J, with 23 bases in between. This CDR3 region has 17 residues. The CDR3 here is CASSQPALGVGSNEQFF. In DNA, the CDR3 is TGTGCCAGCAGCCAGCCGGCCTTGGGGGTCGGTTCCAATGAGCAGTTCTTC.

V and J are TRBV15 and TRBJ1-1, with D unclear. With 3 bases removed from V and 1 base from J, the gap between germline ends came to 6 bases. This CDR3 has 13 residues. CDR1 LNHNV and CDR2 YYDKDF come from the germline V gene (reference sequence). The CDR3 here is CATSRPGNTEAFF. CDR3 coding DNA: TGTGCCACCAGCAGGCCAGGGAACACTGAAGCTTTCTTT.

J is TRBJ2-1 and V is TRBV6-5, with no clear D. Germline lookup yields CDR1 MNHEY and CDR2 SVGAGI. The CDR3 is made up of 15 amino acids. Trimming stripped 5 bases from V and 8 bases from J, with 19 bases between. CDR3 sequence (DNA): TGTGCCAGCAGTCTTTCCCCGGCTGTTGGCCATGAGCAGTTCTTC. This gives the protein CASSLSPAVGHEQFF.

This clone has just one count. The rearrangement uses TRBV7-3 and TRBJ1-1, with D perhaps matching TRBD1 (5 bases). The CDR3 runs 17 residues. V was pared by 5 bases and J by 5 bases, with 24 bases between. CDR1 SGHTA and CDR2 FQGTGA come from the germline V gene. CDR3 amino acids: CASSGGTNPGMGTEAFF. The CDR3 DNA reads TGTGCCAGCAGCGGCGGGACCAACCCGGGGATGGGGACTGAAGCTTTCTTT.

The V call is TRBV10-1, the J call TRBJ1-4, with 7 bases matching TRBD1. CDR1 is WNHNN and CDR2 is SYGVQD in the germline V gene (reference sequence). The junction had 9 bases not matched to a gene; V was cut back by 6 bases and J by 8 bases. This CDR3 is 14 amino acids long. DNA of the CDR3: TGCGCCAGCAGCCCCGGGACAGCTGGCGAAAAACTGTTTTTT. Amino acid sequence: CASSPGTAGEKLFF.

The rearrangement links TRBV19 to TRBJ2-1, with 8 positions matching TRBD2. Looked up from germline, CDR1 is LNHDA and CDR2 is SQIVND (reference sequence). The CDR3 is 20 amino acids. With 1 base clipped from V and 0 bases from J, the junction kept 14 bases outside the gene matches. CDR3 protein: CASSIVGLAGSASSYNEQFF. CDR3 bases: TGTGCCAGTAGTATAGTCGGTCTAGCGGGCAGTGCCTCCTCCTACAATGAGCAGTTCTTC.

The J gene is TRBJ2-1, the V gene TRBV25-1, with 9 bases aligning to TRBD2. Germline CDR1 is MGHDK and CDR2 is SYGVNS. Trimming at V came to 5 bases and at J to 7 bases, leaving 6 bases not matched to a gene. This CDR3 spans 14 amino acids. CDR3 bases: TGTGCCAGCAGTCTAGCGGGATTGGCTAATGAGCAGTTCTTC. Translation: CASSLAGLANEQFF.

Remarks on this clone: The sample contains more than one DNA sequence encoding this CDR3. The chain carries TRBV6-5 and TRBJ2-7, with 7 nucleotides matching TRBD1. Germline loops: CDR1 MNHEY, CDR2 SVGAGI. The CDR3 has 15 amino acids. The V segment lost 3 bases and the J segment 0 bases; nucleotides outside the gene matches: 5. The chain's CDR3 is CASSYDEGASYEQYF. The DNA for the CDR3 is TGTGCCAGCAGTTATGATGAGGGGGCCTCCTACGAGCAGTACTTC.

J is TRBJ1-4 and V is TRBV30; D possibly corresponds to TRBD1 (5 bases). V lost 2 bases and J lost 1, with 14 bases in between. CDR1 and CDR2 (germline): GTSNPN, SVGIG (reference sequence). The CDR3 runs 16 residues. The CDR3: CAWSPGRDGTNEKLFF. The CDR3, as DNA: TGTGCCTGGAGTCCGGGAAGGGACGGAACTAATGAAAAACTGTTTTTT.

This clone was observed a few times. The chain links TRBV6-2 or TRBV6-3 to TRBJ1-1; D gene unclear. The CDR3 length is 13 residues. Germline values: CDR1 MNHEY, CDR2 SVGEGT. V shed 2 bases and J shed 11 bases, with 15 bases lying between them. CDR3 loop: CASSYGRERYAFF. For the CDR3, the DNA is TGTGCCAGCAGTTACGGGCGGGAGCGGTACGCTTTCTTT.

J is TRBJ1-6 and V is TRBV5-1, with D perhaps matching TRBD1 (5 bases). Trimming took 0 bases from V and 7 from J, leaving 14 bases between them. This CDR3 is built from 16 residues. CDR1 and CDR2 (germline): SGHRS, YFSETQ. The CDR3 here is CASSLATGLGNSPLHF. The CDR3 region has the DNA TGCGCCAGCAGCTTGGCAACGGGGCTGGGGAATTCACCCCTCCACTTT. The variable domain in full, with the rest retrieved from reference TRBV5-1 and TRBJ1-6, is KAGVTQTPRYLIKTRGQQVTLSCSPISGHRSVSWYQQTPGQGLQFLFEYFSETQRNKGNFPGRFSGRQFSNSRSEMNVSTLELGDSALYLCASSLATGLGNSPLHFGNGTRLTVT.

The chain carries TRBV5-4 and TRBJ2-3; 9 bases are shared with TRBD2. Trimming removed 4 bases from V and 0 bases from J; junction bases left unmatched: 9. CDR3 length equals 17 residues. Germline V gives CDR1 SGHNT, CDR2 YYREEE (reference sequence). CDR3 residues: CASSTGTSPLSTDTQYF. The CDR3 nucleotides read TGTGCCAGCAGCACCGGGACTAGCCCGCTTAGCACAGATACGCAGTATTTT.

The rearrangement joins TRBV7-9 to TRBJ2-3; the D is unclear. The CDR3 consists of 13 residues. V lost 4 bases to trimming and J lost 5 bases, with 10 bases between them. Germline V gene data show CDR1 as SEHNR and CDR2 as FQNEAQ (reference sequence). CDR3 bases: TGTGCCAGCAGCTCTAATAAGGGAGATACGCAGTATTTT. Amino acids: CASSSNKGDTQYF.

The V gene is TRBV27, the J gene TRBJ2-7; unclear D gene. V was shortened by 9 bases and J by 6 bases, with 21 bases between the two germline ends. Per the germline V gene, CDR1 is MNHEY and CDR2 is SMNVEV (reference sequence). This CDR3 is built from 14 residues. The CDR3 region is CARHRTVEKAEQYF. The CDR3 region has the DNA TGTGCCAGGCATCGGACCGTCGAAAAAGCCGAGCAGTACTTC.

The chain couples TRBV4-1 to TRBJ2-7; D unresolved. The CDR3 contains 13 residues. Germline CDR1 reads MGHRA; CDR2 reads YSYEKL. V was cut by 3 bases and J by 2 bases, with 8 bases left in between. The CDR3, as DNA: TGCGCCAGCAGCCAGGGGTCAACCTACGAGCAGTACTTC. This sequence encodes CASSQGSTYEQYF.

The V gene is TRBV4-3, the J gene TRBJ1-2; TRBD1 might be the D (5 bases). V lost 1 base and J lost 6, with 15 bases in between. In germline, CDR1 is LGHNA, CDR2 YSLEER. The CDR3 spans 15 residues. Here the CDR3 reads CASSQGSGWKDGYTF. The CDR3 DNA follows: TGCGCCAGCAGCCAAGGTTCAGGGTGGAAGGATGGCTACACCTTC.

This rearrangement joins TRBV5-6 to TRBJ1-6; D is perhaps TRBD1 (5 bases). V gave up 4 bases and J gave up 0 bases, with 8 bases separating them. The CDR3 is made up of 15 amino acids. Germline V gives CDR1 SGHDT, CDR2 YYEEEE. CDR3 loop: CASSGGASYNSPLHF. For the CDR3, the DNA is TGTGCCAGCAGCGGAGGGGCCTCCTATAATTCACCCCTCCACTTT.

The chain combines TRBV27 with TRBJ1-4, with D possibly being TRBD1 (5 bases). The CDR3 runs 14 residues. Germline V gene lookup returns CDR1 MNHEY and CDR2 SMNVEV (reference sequence). Trimming removed 1 base at V and 7 bases at J, with 10 bases between. CDR3 DNA sequence: TGTGCCAGCAGTTTATTTTGGGGGGGTGAAAAACTGTTTTTT. Encoded protein: CASSLFWGGEKLFF.

This clone was seen a single time. The rearrangement uses TRBV6-1 and TRBJ2-3; possibly TRBD2 for D (6 bases). CDR3 size: 15 residues. Germline CDR1 reads MNHNS; CDR2 reads SASEGT. Trimming shortened V by 2 bases and J by 0 bases, and 9 bases separated the two germline ends. The CDR3 region has the DNA TGTGCCAGCAGTGAAAGGGCGGGGAGCACAGATACGCAGTATTTT. This sequence encodes CASSERAGSTDTQYF.

This chain connects TRBV27 to TRBJ1-2; TRBD1 aligns across 7 bases. The V segment lost 5 bases and the J segment 1 base; nucleotides outside the gene matches: 10. This CDR3 is built from 16 residues. Germline values: CDR1 MNHEY, CDR2 SMNVEV (reference sequence). The CDR3 loop reads CASSKKRTGYNYGYTF. DNA for the CDR3: TGTGCCAGCAGTAAAAAACGGACAGGATATAACTATGGCTACACCTTC.

CDR3 loop: CASSPQTGVISPLHF. The DNA of the CDR3 is TGTGCCAGCTCACCACAGACAGGTGTAATTTCACCCCTCCACTTT. The chain joins TRBV18 to TRBJ1-6; perhaps TRBD1 as D (6 bases). In germline, CDR1 is KGHSH, CDR2 LQKENI. Trimming took off 1 base at V and 9 bases at J, with 13 bases between the two ends. The CDR3 spans 15 residues.

In this sample, this clone turned up a few times. The CDR3 here is CSVEGSGSYEQYF. The CDR3 DNA sequence: TGCAGCGTTGAAGGAAGCGGATCCTACGAGCAGTACTTC. The rearrangement links TRBV29-1 to TRBJ2-7; TRBD2 might be the D (5 bases). The germline CDR1 and CDR2 sequences are SQVTM and ANQGSEA. V was trimmed by 1 base and J by 1 base, leaving 8 bases between them. The CDR3 has 13 residues.

J is TRBJ2-1 and V is TRBV9; 14 bases map to TRBD2. V lost 3 bases and J lost 6; bases outside the gene matches: 8. CDR3 size: 17 residues. The V gene's germline CDR1 is SGDLS and CDR2 YYNGEE. The CDR3 spells CASSGRLGTSGSNEQFF. The CDR3 bases are TGTGCCAGCAGCGGCAGATTAGGGACTAGCGGGAGCAATGAGCAGTTCTTC.